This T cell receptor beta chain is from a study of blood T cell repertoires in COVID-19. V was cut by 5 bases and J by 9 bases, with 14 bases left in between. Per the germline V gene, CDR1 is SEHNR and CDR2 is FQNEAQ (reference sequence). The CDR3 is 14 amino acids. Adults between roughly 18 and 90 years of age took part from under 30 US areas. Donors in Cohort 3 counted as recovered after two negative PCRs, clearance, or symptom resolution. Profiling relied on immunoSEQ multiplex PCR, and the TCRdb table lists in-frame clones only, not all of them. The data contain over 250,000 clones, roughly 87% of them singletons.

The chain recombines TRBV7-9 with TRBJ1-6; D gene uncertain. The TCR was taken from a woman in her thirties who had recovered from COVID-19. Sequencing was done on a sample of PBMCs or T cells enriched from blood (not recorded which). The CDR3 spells CASSPAGVGSPLHF. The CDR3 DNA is TGTGCCAGCAGCCCCGCGGGAGTTGGTTCACCCCTCCACTTT.